This T cell receptor (beta chain) is drawn from a study of shared clonotypes between healthy human individuals. The germline gives CDR1 SGHRS, CDR2 YFSETQ. The CDR3 is 18 amino acids. V lost 0 bases to trimming and J lost 2 bases, with 21 bases between them. Each subset's genomic DNA was shared equally among a number of immunoSEQ plates. Assay: immunoSEQ multiplex PCR; the TCRdb copy retains only in-frame clones and omits some. The repertoire includes about 610,000 clones, more than 95% of them detected once, and 0.057% sits in the top ten. Sequenced sample: naive CD4+ T cells sorted from blood. Sample subset: CD45RA+ positively selected. The chain couples TRBV5-1 to TRBJ2-7; D might be TRBD2 (7 bases). The clonotype comes from a woman in her thirties in good health. The CDR3 DNA sequence: TGCGCCAGCAGCTTGGAGGGGGGAACGGCGGGAGTCCCCTACGAGCAGTACTTC. Amino acids: CASSLEGGTAGVPYEQYF.